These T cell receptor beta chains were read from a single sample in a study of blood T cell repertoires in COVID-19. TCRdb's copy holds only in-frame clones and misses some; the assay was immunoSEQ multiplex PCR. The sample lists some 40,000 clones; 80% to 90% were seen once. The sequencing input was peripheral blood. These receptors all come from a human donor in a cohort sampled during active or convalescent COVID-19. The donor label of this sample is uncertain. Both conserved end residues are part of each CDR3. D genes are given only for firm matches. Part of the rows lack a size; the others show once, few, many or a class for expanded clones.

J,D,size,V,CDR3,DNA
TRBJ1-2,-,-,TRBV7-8,CASSVGGTSSNYGYTF,TGTGCCAGCAGCGTCGGCGGGACTTCGAGTAACTATGGCTACACCTTC
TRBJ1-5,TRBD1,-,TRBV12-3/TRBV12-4,CASAGQSNWPQHF,TGTGCCAGCGCGGGACAGTCCAATTGGCCCCAGCATTTT
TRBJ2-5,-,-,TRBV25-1,CASSGPSRETQYF,TGTGCCAGCAGTGGCCCGAGCCGAGAGACCCAGTACTTC
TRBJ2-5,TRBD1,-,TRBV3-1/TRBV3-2,CASSQGPRTGGETQYF,TGTGCCAGCAGCCAAGGGCCCCGGACAGGGGGGGAGACCCAGTACTTC
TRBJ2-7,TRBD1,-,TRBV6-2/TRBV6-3,CASSSGTGPYEQYF,TGTGCCAGCAGTTCCGGGACAGGTCCCTACGAGCAGTACTTC
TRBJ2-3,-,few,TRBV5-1,CASSLVAGSDTQYF,TGCGCCAGCAGCTTGGTAGCAGGGTCCGATACGCAGTATTTT
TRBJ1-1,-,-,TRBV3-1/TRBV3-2,CASRDWTGNTEAFF,TGTGCCAGCAGGGACTGGACGGGTAACACTGAAGCTTTCTTT
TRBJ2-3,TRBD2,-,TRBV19,CASSMGPTSGGTDTQYF,TGTGCCAGTAGTATGGGGCCGACTAGCGGGGGGACAGATACGCAGTATTTT
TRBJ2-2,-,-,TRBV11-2,CASSLGHLNTGELFF,TGTGCCAGCAGCTTAGGACACCTGAACACCGGGGAGCTGTTTTTT
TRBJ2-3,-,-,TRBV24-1,CATSDLPGASDTQYF,TGTGCCACCAGTGATTTGCCGGGAGCATCTGATACGCAGTATTTT
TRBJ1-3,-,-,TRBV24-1,CATSDPRKAGNTIYF,TGTGCCACCAGTGATCCGAGGAAGGCTGGAAACACCATATATTTT
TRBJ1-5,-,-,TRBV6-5,CASRRTATGNQPQHF,TGTGCCAGCAGAAGAACGGCGACAGGCAATCAGCCCCAGCATTTT
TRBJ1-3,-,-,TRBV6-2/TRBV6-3,CASSLSPGNTIYF,TGTGCCAGCAGCCTTTCTCCTGGAAACACCATATATTTT
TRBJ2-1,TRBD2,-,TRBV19,CASGRDVSSYNEQFF,TGTGCCAGTGGGAGGGACGTTAGCTCCTACAATGAGCAGTTCTTC
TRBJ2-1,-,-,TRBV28,CASSLISQRGNEQFF,TGTGCCAGCAGTTTAATCTCCCAACGCGGCAATGAGCAGTTCTTC
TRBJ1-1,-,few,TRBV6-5,CASSYRGSRFF,TGTGCCAGCAGTTACCGGGGGAGCCGGTTCTTT
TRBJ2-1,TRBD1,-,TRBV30,CAWTGGGYNEQFF,TGTGCCTGGACAGGGGGTGGATACAATGAGCAGTTCTTC
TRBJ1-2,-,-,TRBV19,CASSIEGRQGNYGYTF,TGTGCCAGTAGTATTGAAGGAAGGCAGGGGAACTATGGCTACACCTTC
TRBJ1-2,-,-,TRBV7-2,CASSLSQGIYGYTF,TGTGCCAGCAGCTTAAGTCAGGGGATTTATGGCTACACCTTC
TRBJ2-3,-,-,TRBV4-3,CASSQQSAPPGTQYF,TGCGCCAGCAGCCAGCAGTCAGCGCCCCCGGGAACGCAGTATTTT
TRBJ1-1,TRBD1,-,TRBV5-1,CASSQSTQTGRTEAFF,TGCGCCAGCAGCCAAAGCACTCAGACAGGGAGGACTGAAGCTTTCTTT
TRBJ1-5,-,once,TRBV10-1,CASSETVGPQHF,TGCGCCAGCAGTGAGACCGTCGGGCCCCAGCATTTT
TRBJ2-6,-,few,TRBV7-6,CASSLALHSGANVLTF,TGTGCCAGCAGCTTAGCCTTACACTCTGGGGCCAACGTCCTGACTTTC
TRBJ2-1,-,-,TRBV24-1,CATSEVGARNEQFF,TGTGCCACCAGTGAAGTGGGAGCAAGGAATGAGCAGTTCTTC
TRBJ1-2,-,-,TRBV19,CASSIGRRGNGYTF,TGTGCCAGTAGTATAGGGAGGAGGGGTAATGGCTACACCTTC
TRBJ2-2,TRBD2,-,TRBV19,CASSRSTSGYTGELFF,TGTGCCAGTAGTAGGTCGACTAGCGGGTACACCGGGGAGCTGTTTTTT
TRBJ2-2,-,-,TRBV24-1,CATSAGTGELFF,TGTGCCACCAGTGCAGGGACCGGGGAGCTGTTTTTT
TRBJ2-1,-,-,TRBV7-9,CASEQGSSYNEQFF,TGTGCCAGCGAGCAGGGCAGCTCCTACAATGAGCAGTTCTTC
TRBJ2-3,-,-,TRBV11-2,CASSPRESTDTQYF,TGTGCCAGCAGCCCTCGGGAAAGCACAGATACGCAGTATTTT
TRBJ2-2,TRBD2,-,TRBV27,CASSNRGGDTGELFF,TGTGCCAGCTCCAACCGGGGGGGGGACACCGGGGAGCTGTTTTTT
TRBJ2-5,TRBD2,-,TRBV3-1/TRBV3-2,CASSPGTSALGTQYF,TGTGCCAGCAGCCCCGGGACTAGCGCTTTAGGGACCCAGTACTTC
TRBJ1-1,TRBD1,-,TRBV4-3,CASSPGGENTEAFF,TGCGCCAGCAGCCCAGGGGGCGAAAACACTGAAGCTTTCTTT
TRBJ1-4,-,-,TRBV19,CASRTQGGEGKLFF,TGTGCCAGTAGGACCCAGGGAGGTGAGGGAAAACTGTTTTTT
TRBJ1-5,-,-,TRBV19,CASSIDAGYVGQPQHF,TGTGCCAGTAGTATAGATGCGGGCTACGTGGGTCAGCCCCAGCATTTT
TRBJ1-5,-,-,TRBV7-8,CASSLAGPASQPQHF,TGTGCCAGCAGCTTGGCAGGGCCAGCGAGTCAGCCCCAGCATTTT
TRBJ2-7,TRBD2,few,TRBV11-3,CASSSDLAGGLEQYF,TGTGCCAGCAGCTCAGATCTCGCGGGAGGGCTAGAGCAGTACTTC
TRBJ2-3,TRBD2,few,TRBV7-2,CASSWLAGGQSDTQYF,TGTGCCAGCAGCTGGTTAGCGGGAGGGCAATCAGATACGCAGTATTTT
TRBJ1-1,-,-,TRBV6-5,CASKSYTEAFF,TGTGCCAGCAAAAGCTACACTGAAGCTTTCTTT
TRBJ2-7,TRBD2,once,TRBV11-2,CASSTRTSGYYEQYF,TGTGCCAGCAGCACTCGGACTAGCGGGTACTACGAGCAGTACTTC
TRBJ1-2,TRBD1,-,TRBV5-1,CASSLEGGHRGYTF,TGCGCCAGCAGCTTGGAAGGGGGCCATAGGGGCTACACCTTC
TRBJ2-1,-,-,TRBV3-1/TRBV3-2,CASSQRGGNEQFF,TGTGCCAGCAGCCAGAGGGGGGGCAATGAGCAGTTCTTC
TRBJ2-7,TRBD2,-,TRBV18,CASSPPQGLAGSYEQYF,TGTGCCAGCTCACCCCCCCAGGGCCTAGCGGGATCCTACGAGCAGTACTTC